These T cell receptor beta chains were read from a single sample in a study of OX40 agonist ivuxolimab in advanced cancers. Clones were read by immunoSEQ multiplex PCR, and TCRdb kept only the in-frame ones, dropping some. The sample consists of fewer than 75,000 clones, roughly 87% of them appearing once. The sample in question was CD4+ or CD8+ T cells sorted from blood, obtained in a trial of the OX40 agonist ivuxolimab. These receptors were taken from an adult with an advanced solid tumor such as melanoma, head and neck, liver or kidney cancer. CDR3s include the opening cysteine and the closing phenylalanine or tryptophan. The order of the fields is V gene, clone size, J gene, D gene, CDR3 DNA, CDR3 protein. A D gene is named only where the DNA matches it firmly. Not all rows give a size; the values are once, few, many and, for expanded clones, a class.

TRBV7-8,NA,TRBJ2-2,TRBD1,TGTGCCAGCAGCGTTCTTCGGACAGGGGGTCCCACCGGGGAGCTGTTTTTT,CASSVLRTGGPTGELFF
TRBV2,NA,TRBJ2-3,NA,TGTGCCAGCGCCCGGAGCTGGACAGATACGCAGTATTTT,CASARSWTDTQYF
TRBV6-5,NA,TRBJ1-1,TRBD1,TGTGCCAGCAGTTACACCTCGACAGGGGTGAACACTGAAGCTTTCTTT,CASSYTSTGVNTEAFF
TRBV7-9,few,TRBJ1-5,NA,TGTGCCAGCAGCCCGAAGGCAGCCCCGGAGGGCAATCAGCCCCAGCATTTT,CASSPKAAPEGNQPQHF
TRBV4-3,NA,TRBJ2-1,NA,TGCGCCAGCAGCCACTACAGGGATAATGAGCAGTTCTTC,CASSHYRDNEQFF
TRBV5-1,NA,TRBJ2-7,TRBD2,TGCGCCAGCAGTCCGAACGGGGAGGGCTACGAGCAGTACTTC,CASSPNGEGYEQYF
TRBV14,NA,TRBJ2-2,TRBD1,TGTGCCAGCAGCCCCGTAACAGGGGCCGGGGAGCTGTTTTTT,CASSPVTGAGELFF
TRBV7-2,once,TRBJ1-1,TRBD1,TGTGCCAGCAGCTCCGGGACAGTTGCTGAAGCTTTCTTT,CASSSGTVAEAFF
TRBV5-1,NA,TRBJ1-5,NA,TGCGCCAGCAGCCCGGGCCAGGTAAATCAGCCCCAGCATTTT,CASSPGQVNQPQHF
TRBV21-1,NA,TRBJ2-3,NA,TGTGCCATGCCCCATGGGGCATCCGGTTCGGCAGATACGCAGTATTTT,CAMPHGASGSADTQYF
TRBV28,few,TRBJ2-3,TRBD2,TGTGCCAGCAGCTCCCTAGCGGGAGGGCCAGATACGCAGTATTTT,CASSSLAGGPDTQYF
TRBV5-1,NA,TRBJ1-3,TRBD1,TGCGCCAGCAGCGACGGGACAGCGAGCCTCTCTGGAAACACCATATATTTT,CASSDGTASLSGNTIYF
TRBV20-1,NA,TRBJ1-1,TRBD1,TGCAGTGCCGACAGGGGTCTTGAAGCTTTCTTT,CSADRGLEAFF
TRBV9,NA,TRBJ1-2,NA,TGTGCCAGCAGCGCTGAGAACTATGGCTACACCTTC,CASSAENYGYTF
TRBV9,NA,TRBJ2-3,TRBD2,TGTGCCAGCAGCGCCTACACTAGCGGGAGCACAGATACGCAGTATTTT,CASSAYTSGSTDTQYF
TRBV19,NA,TRBJ2-7,TRBD2,TGTGCCAGTAGACAAACGGGGCTAGCGGGGTCCTACGAGCAGTACTTC,CASRQTGLAGSYEQYF
TRBV27,NA,TRBJ2-7,NA,TGTGCCAGCAGTTCCTCACCCCCAAAAAGCTCCTACGAGCAGTACTTC,CASSSSPPKSSYEQYF
TRBV10-3,NA,TRBJ1-2,NA,TGTGCCATCAGATCGGACATTGACCTTTATGGCTACACCTTC,CAIRSDIDLYGYTF
TRBV5-1,NA,TRBJ2-3,TRBD2,TGCGCCAGCAGCCCGGGACTAGCGGGAGGAAGCACAGATACGCAGTATTTT,CASSPGLAGGSTDTQYF
TRBV6-6,NA,TRBJ1-1,TRBD1,TGTGCCAGCAGTTCTACAGGGGTTGGCACTGAAGCTTTCTTT,CASSSTGVGTEAFF
TRBV2,NA,TRBJ1-2,NA,TGTGCCAGCAGACAGGGCCCCAACTATGGCTACACCTTC,CASRQGPNYGYTF
TRBV15,NA,TRBJ2-3,NA,TGTGCCACCAGGCCACAGCAGGGGGATACGCAGTATTTT,CATRPQQGDTQYF
TRBV19,NA,TRBJ1-6,NA,TGTGCCAGTCGAGGGGAAACAGTTTATAATTCACCCCTCCACTTT,CASRGETVYNSPLHF
TRBV7-6,NA,TRBJ2-1,TRBD2,TGTGCCAGCAGCGGGGCTAGCGGGAGGGCCTACAATGAGCAGTTCTTC,CASSGASGRAYNEQFF
TRBV6-6,NA,TRBJ2-7,TRBD1,TGTGCCAGCAGGACCGGGACAGGTCGCTCCTACGAGCAGTACTTC,CASRTGTGRSYEQYF
TRBV4-1,NA,TRBJ1-5,NA,TGCGCCAGCAGCCAAGAGGGAGGGGGCAATCAGCCCCAGCATTTT,CASSQEGGGNQPQHF
TRBV10-3,few,TRBJ1-1,NA,TGTGCCATCAGTGAGTCCGCGGGGATCACTGAAGCTTTCTTT,CAISESAGITEAFF
TRBV7-2,NA,TRBJ2-7,NA,TGTGCCAGCAGCAATACAGGGAACTCCTACGAGCAGTACTTC,CASSNTGNSYEQYF
TRBV27,NA,TRBJ1-3,NA,TGTGCCAGCAGCCGTGAGGGGTCGGGCACCATATATTTT,CASSREGSGTIYF
TRBV5-1,NA,TRBJ2-7,TRBD2,TGCGCCAGCAGCTGGGGGGGTTACGAGCAGTACTTC,CASSWGGYEQYF
TRBV6-6,NA,TRBJ2-7,NA,TGTGCCAGCAGGGCGACAGTCTACGAGCAGTACTTC,CASRATVYEQYF
TRBV11-2,NA,TRBJ2-5,NA,TGTGCCAGCAGCTTTGGGGGGGAGACCCAGTACTTC,CASSFGGETQYF
TRBV9,NA,TRBJ2-7,TRBD2,TGTGCCAGCAGCCCTAACGTAGCGGGAGCCACCAACGAGCAGTACTTC,CASSPNVAGATNEQYF
TRBV5-1,NA,TRBJ2-1,TRBD2,TGCGCCAGCAGCTTGCAGGCGGGAGGGCTCAATGAGCAGTTCTTC,CASSLQAGGLNEQFF
TRBV19,NA,TRBJ2-1,NA,TGTGCCAGTAGTCTCTCCACAAGCGGCAATGAGCAGTTCTTC,CASSLSTSGNEQFF
TRBV28,few,TRBJ2-3,NA,TGTGCCAGCACTCCAAACTCGGATACGCAGTATTTT,CASTPNSDTQYF
TRBV7-6,NA,TRBJ1-1,NA,TGTGCCAGCAGCTTAGTAGGACGTGACACTGAAGCTTTCTTT,CASSLVGRDTEAFF
TRBV29-1,NA,TRBJ2-2,NA,TGCAGCGTTTCCAGGGATTCCGGGGAGCTGTTTTTT,CSVSRDSGELFF
TRBV28,NA,TRBJ1-5,TRBD1,TGTGCCAGCAGTCGCGGGGGCAGGGGGCCGGATCAGCCCCAGCATTTT,CASSRGGRGPDQPQHF
TRBV29-1,NA,TRBJ2-1,NA,TGCAGCGTCGTTTCGGGGGCCAATGAGCAGTTCTTC,CSVVSGANEQFF
TRBV6-5,NA,TRBJ2-5,NA,TGTGCCAGCGGACGGAACATGGGGCAAGAGACCCAGTACTTC,CASGRNMGQETQYF
TRBV5-1,NA,TRBJ2-5,NA,TGCGCCAGCAGCTTGGTATCCCTACCGGAGACCCAGTACTTC,CASSLVSLPETQYF
TRBV6-5,NA,TRBJ2-1,NA,TGTGCCAGCAGTTACGCCACTAACCGGGATAGGCAGTTCTTC,CASSYATNRDRQFF
TRBV29-1,NA,TRBJ1-2,NA,TGCAGCGTCCACGGACAGCCCCGGTATGGCTACACCTTC,CSVHGQPRYGYTF
TRBV9,NA,TRBJ2-1,NA,TGTGCCAGCAGCGTGTTAAATCGAGAAGATGAGCAGTTCTTC,CASSVLNREDEQFF
TRBV7-9,NA,TRBJ2-1,NA,TGTGCCAGCAGTATCGATTACAATGAGCAGTTCTTC,CASSIDYNEQFF
TRBV30,NA,TRBJ2-7,TRBD2,TGTGCCTGGAGTGCACCGGGACTAGCGGCCTACGAGCAGTACTTC,CAWSAPGLAAYEQYF
TRBV18,medium-sized,TRBJ2-1,TRBD1,TGTGCCAGCTCACCCGGACAGGGTTTCTACAATGAGCAGTTCTTC,CASSPGQGFYNEQFF
TRBV28,NA,TRBJ1-6,NA,TGTGCCAGCAGGGGCCCGAATTCACCCCTCCACTTT,CASRGPNSPLHF
TRBV7-9,NA,TRBJ1-1,NA,TGTGCCAGCAGCTTCGTCCGGGAGAACACTGAAGCTTTCTTT,CASSFVRENTEAFF